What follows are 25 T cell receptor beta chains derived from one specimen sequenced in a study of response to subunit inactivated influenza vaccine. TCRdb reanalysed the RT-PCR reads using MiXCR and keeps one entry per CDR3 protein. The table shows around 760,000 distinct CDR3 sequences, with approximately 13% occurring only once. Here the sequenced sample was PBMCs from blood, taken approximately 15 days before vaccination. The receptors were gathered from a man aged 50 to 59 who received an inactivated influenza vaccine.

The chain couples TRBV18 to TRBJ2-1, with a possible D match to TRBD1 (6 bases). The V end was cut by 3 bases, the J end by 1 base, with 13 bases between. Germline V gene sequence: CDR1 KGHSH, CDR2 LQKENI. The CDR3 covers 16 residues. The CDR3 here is CASSPSPGVSYNEQFF. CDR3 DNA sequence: TGTGCCAGCTCACCCTCCCCAGGGGTGTCCTACAATGAGCAGTTCTTC. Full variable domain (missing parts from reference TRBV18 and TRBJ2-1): NAGVMQNPRHLVRRRGQEARLRCSPMKGHSHVYWYRQLPEEGLKFMVYLQKENIIDESGMPKERFSAEFPKEGPSILRIQQVVRGDSAAYFCASSPSPGVSYNEQFFGPGTRLTVL.

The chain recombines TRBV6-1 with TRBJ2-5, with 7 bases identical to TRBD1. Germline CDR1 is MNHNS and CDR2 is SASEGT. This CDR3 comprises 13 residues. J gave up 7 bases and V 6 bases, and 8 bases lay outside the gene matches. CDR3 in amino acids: CASSRQGAATQYF. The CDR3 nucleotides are TGTGCCAGCAGCAGACAGGGAGCGGCGACCCAGTACTTC.

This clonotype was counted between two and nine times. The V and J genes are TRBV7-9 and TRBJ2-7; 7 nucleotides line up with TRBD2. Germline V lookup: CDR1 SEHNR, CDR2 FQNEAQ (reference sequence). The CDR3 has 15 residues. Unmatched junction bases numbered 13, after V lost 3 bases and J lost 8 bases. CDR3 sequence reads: CASSLSGGREYQQYF. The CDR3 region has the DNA TGTGCCAGCAGCTTGTCCGGTGGGCGGGAGTATCAGCAGTACTTC.

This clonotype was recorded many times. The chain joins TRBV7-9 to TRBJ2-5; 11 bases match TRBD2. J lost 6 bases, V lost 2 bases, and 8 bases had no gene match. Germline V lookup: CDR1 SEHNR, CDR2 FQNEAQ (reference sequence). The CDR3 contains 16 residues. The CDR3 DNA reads TGTGCCAGCAGCTTATTGACTAGCGGGGACTTACAGACCCAGTACTTC. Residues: CASSLLTSGDLQTQYF.

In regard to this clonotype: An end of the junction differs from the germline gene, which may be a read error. The CDR3 DNA reads as TGTGCCAGCAGTGACTCATCGGGCAGTGGAAACACCATATATTTT. Its translation: CASSDSSGSGNTIYF. The V gene is TRBV6-5, the J gene TRBJ1-3; D not certain. The CDR3 runs to 15 residues. The germline CDR1 and CDR2 sequences are MNHEY and SVGAGI.

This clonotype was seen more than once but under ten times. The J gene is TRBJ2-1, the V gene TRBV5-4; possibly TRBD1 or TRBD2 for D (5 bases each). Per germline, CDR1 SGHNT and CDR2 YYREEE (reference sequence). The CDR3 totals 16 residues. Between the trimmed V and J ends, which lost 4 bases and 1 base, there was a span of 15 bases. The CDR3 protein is CASSGFRDLSYNEQFF. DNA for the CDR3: TGTGCCAGCAGCGGCTTCCGGGACCTATCCTACAATGAGCAGTTCTTC.

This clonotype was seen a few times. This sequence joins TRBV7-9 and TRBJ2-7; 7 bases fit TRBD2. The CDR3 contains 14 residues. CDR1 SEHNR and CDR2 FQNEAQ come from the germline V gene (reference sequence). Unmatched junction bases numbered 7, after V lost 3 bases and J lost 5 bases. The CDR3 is CASSFRGSPHEQYF. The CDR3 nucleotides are TGTGCCAGCAGCTTTCGCGGGAGTCCACACGAGCAGTACTTC.

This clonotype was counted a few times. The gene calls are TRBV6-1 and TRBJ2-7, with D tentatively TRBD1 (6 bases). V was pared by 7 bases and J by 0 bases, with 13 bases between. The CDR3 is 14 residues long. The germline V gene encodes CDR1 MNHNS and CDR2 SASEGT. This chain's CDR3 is CASNKLGASYEQYF. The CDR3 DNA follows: TGTGCCAGCAACAAACTGGGGGCCTCCTACGAGCAGTACTTC.

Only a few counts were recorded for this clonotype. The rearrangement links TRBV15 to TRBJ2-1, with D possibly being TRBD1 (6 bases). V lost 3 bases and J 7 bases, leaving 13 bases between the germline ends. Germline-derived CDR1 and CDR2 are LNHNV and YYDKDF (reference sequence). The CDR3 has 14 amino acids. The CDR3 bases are TGTGCCACCAGCAGGCAGGGGTCACGGAATGAGCAGTTCTTC. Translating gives CATSRQGSRNEQFF. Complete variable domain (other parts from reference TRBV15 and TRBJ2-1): DAMVIQNPRYQVTQFGKPVTLSCSQTLNHNVMYWYQQKSSQAPKLLFHYYDKDFNNEADTPDNFQSRRPNTSFCFLDIRSPGLGDTAMYLCATSRQGSRNEQFFGPGTRLTVL.

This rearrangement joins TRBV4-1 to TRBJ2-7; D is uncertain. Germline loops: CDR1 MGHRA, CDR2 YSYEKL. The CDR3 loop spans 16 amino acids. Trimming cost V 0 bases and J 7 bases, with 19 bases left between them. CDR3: CASSQELRSERPEQYF. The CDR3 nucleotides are TGCGCCAGCAGCCAAGAACTAAGGTCGGAGCGCCCGGAGCAGTACTTC.

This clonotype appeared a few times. The DNA for the CDR3 is TGTGCCACCCCAGGGGGTGGGCAAGAGACCCAGTACTTC. This encodes CATPGGGQETQYF. The chain employs TRBV10-3 and TRBJ2-5; TRBD1 agrees at 7 bases. Losses at the gene ends were 10 bases for V and 2 bases for J; bases not matched to a gene: 7. Germline assignment: CDR1 ENHRY and CDR2 SYGVKD. This CDR3 is built from 13 residues.

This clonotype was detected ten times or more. The CDR3 loop is CSVDWWTGLQETQYF. For the CDR3, the DNA is TGCAGCGTTGATTGGTGGACAGGCCTCCAAGAGACCCAGTACTTC. This sequence joins TRBV29-1 and TRBJ2-5, with 7 bases lining up with TRBD1. The CDR3 consists of 15 residues. V was pared by 3 bases and J by 1 base, with 8 bases of the junction left unmatched. CDR1 and CDR2 from the germline V gene are SQVTM and ANQGSEA.

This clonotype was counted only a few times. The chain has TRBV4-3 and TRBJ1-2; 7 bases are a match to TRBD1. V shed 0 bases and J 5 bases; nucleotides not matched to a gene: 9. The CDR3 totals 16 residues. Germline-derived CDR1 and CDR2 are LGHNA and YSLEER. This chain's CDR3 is CASSQDNMGTVYGYTF. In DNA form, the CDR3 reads TGCGCCAGCAGCCAAGACAATATGGGGACAGTGTATGGCTACACCTTC.

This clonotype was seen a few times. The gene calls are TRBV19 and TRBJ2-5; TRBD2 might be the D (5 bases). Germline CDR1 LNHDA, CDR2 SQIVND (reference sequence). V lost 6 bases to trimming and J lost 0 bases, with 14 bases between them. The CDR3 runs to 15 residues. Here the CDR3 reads CASSKHEGDQETQYF. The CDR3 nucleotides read TGTGCCAGTAGCAAACACGAGGGCGACCAAGAGACCCAGTACTTC. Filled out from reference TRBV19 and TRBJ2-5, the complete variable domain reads DGGITQSPKYLFRKEGQNVTLSCEQNLNHDAMYWYRQDPGQGLRLIYYSQIVNDFQKGDIAEGYSVSREKKESFPLTVTSAQKNPTAFYLCASSKHEGDQETQYFGPGTRLLVL.

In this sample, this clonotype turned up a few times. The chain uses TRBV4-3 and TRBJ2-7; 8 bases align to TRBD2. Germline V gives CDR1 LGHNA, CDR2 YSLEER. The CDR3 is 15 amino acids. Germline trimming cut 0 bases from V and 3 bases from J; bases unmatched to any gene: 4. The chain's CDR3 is CASSQDLAGFYEQYF. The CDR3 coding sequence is TGCGCCAGCAGCCAAGATTTAGCGGGATTCTACGAGCAGTACTTC.

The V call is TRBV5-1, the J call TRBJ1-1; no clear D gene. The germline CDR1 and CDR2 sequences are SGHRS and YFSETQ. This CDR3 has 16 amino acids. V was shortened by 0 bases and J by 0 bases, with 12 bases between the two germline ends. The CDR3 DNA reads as TGCGCCAGCAGCTTGGCCCTCACAGCTATGAACACTGAAGCTTTCTTT. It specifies CASSLALTAMNTEAFF.

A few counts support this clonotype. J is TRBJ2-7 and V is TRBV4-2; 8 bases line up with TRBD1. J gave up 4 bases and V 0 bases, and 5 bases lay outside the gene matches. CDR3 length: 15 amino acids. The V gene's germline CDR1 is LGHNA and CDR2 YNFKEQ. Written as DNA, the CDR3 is TGTGCCAGCAGCCAAGATGGCCAGGGGGCTTACGAGCAGTACTTC. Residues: CASSQDGQGAYEQYF.

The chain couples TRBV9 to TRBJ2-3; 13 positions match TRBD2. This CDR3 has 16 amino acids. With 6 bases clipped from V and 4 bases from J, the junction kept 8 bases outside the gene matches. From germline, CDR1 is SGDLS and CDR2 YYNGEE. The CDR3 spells CASTDGLAGVADTQYF. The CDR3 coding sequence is TGTGCCAGCACCGATGGACTAGCGGGAGTTGCAGATACGCAGTATTTT. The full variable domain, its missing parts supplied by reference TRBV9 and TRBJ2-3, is DSGVTQTPKHLITATGQRVTLRCSPRSGDLSVYWYQQSLDQGLQFLIQYYNGEERAKGNILERFSAQQFPDLHSELNLSSLELGDSALYFCASTDGLAGVADTQYFGPGTRLTVL.

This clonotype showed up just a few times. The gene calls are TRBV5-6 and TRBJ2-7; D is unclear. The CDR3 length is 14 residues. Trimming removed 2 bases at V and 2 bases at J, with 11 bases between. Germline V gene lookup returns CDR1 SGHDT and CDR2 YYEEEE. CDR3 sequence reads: CASSFGAETYEQYF. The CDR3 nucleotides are TGTGCCAGCAGCTTTGGTGCGGAGACCTACGAGCAGTACTTC.

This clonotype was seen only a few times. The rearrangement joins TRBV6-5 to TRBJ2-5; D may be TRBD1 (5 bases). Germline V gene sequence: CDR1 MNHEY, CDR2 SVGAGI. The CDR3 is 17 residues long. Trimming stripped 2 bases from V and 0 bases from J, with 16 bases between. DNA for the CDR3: TGTGCCAGCAGTTACCAAACCCCACAGGCGTACCAAGAGACCCAGTACTTC. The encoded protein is CASSYQTPQAYQETQYF.

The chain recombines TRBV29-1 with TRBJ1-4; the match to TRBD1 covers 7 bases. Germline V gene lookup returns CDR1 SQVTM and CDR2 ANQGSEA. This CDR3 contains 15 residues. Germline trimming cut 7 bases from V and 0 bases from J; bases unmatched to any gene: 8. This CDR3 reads CSAKPGTATNEKLFF. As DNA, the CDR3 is TGCAGCGCGAAGCCCGGGACAGCAACTAATGAAAAACTGTTTTTT.

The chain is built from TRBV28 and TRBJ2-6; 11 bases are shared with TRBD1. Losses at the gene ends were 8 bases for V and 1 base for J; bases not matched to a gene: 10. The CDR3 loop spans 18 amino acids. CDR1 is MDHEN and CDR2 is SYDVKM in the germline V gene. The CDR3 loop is CASCSSGQGASGANVLTF. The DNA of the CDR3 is TGTGCCAGCTGCTCATCCGGACAGGGGGCTTCTGGGGCCAACGTCCTGACTTTC.

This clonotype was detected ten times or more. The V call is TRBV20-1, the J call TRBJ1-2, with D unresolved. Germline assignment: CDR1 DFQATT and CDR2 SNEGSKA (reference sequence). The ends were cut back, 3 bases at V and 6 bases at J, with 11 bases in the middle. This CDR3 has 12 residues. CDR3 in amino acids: CSASRSRDGYTF. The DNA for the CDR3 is TGCAGTGCTAGTCGGTCGAGGGATGGCTACACCTTC.

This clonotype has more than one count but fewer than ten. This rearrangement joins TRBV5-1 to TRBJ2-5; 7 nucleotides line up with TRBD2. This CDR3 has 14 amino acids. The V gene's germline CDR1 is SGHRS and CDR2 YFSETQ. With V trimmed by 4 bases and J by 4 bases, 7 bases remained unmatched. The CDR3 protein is CASSRGGSTETQYF. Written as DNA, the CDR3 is TGCGCCAGCAGCCGGGGAGGGAGCACAGAGACCCAGTACTTC.

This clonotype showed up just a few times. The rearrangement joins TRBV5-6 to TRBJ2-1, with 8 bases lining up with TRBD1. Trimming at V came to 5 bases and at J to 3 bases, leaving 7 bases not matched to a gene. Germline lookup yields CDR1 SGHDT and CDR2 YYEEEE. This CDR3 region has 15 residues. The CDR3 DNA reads TGTGCCAGCAGTCGACAGGGGATAATCTACAATGAGCAGTTCTTC. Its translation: CASSRQGIIYNEQFF.